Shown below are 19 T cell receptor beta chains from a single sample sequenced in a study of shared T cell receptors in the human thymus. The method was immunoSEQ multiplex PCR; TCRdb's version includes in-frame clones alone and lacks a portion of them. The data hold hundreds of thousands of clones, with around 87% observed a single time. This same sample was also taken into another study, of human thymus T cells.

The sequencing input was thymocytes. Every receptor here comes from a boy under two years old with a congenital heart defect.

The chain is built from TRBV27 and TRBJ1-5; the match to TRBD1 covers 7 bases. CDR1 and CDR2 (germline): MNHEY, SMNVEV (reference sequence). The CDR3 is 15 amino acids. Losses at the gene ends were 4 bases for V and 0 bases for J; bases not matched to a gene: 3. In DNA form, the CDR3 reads TGTGCCAGCAGTTGGCAGGGGGTTAGCAATCAGCCCCAGCATTTT. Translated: CASSWQGVSNQPQHF.

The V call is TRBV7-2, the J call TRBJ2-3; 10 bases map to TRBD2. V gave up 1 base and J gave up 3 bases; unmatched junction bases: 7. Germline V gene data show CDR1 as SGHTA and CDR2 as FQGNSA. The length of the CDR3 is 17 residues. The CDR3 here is CASSLGASGGTTDTQYF. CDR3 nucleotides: TGTGCCAGCAGCTTAGGTGCTAGCGGGGGAACGACAGATACGCAGTATTTT.

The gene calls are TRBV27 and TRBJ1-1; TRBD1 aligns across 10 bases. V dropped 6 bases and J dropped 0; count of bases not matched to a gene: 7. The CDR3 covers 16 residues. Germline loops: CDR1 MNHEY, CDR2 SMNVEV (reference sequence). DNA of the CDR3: TGTGCCAGCAGCCACCGGGACAGGGGTGTGAACACTGAAGCTTTCTTT. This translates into CASSHRDRGVNTEAFF.

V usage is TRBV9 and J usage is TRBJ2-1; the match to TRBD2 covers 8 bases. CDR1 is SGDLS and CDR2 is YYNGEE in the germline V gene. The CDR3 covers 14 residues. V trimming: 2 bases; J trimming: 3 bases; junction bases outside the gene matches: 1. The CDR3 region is CASSVSGDYNEQFF. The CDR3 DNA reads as TGTGCCAGCAGCGTTAGCGGGGACTACAATGAGCAGTTCTTC.

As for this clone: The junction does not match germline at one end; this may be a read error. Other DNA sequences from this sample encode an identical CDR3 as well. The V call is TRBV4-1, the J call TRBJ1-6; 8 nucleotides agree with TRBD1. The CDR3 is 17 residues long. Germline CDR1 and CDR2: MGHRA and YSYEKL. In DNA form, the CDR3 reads TGCGCCAGCAGCCCCGAGACAGGGGAAGGCTATAATTCCCCCCTCCACTTT. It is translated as CASSPETGEGYNSPLHF.

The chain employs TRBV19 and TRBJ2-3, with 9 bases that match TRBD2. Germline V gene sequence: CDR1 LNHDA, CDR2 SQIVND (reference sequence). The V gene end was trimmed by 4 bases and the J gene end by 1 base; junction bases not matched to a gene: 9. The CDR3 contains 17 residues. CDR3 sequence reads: CASSKAHRTSGTDTQYF. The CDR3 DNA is TGTGCCAGTAGTAAAGCCCACAGGACTAGCGGCACAGATACGCAGTATTTT. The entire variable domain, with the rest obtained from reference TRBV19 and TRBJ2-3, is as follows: DGGITQSPKYLFRKEGQNVTLSCEQNLNHDAMYWYRQDPGQGLRLIYYSQIVNDFQKGDIAEGYSVSREKKESFPLTVTSAQKNPTAFYLCASSKAHRTSGTDTQYFGPGTRLTVL.

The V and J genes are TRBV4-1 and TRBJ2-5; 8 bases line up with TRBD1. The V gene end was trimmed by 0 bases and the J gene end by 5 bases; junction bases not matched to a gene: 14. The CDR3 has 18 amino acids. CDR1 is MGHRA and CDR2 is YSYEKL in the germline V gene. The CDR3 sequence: CASSQERGQATRGETQYF. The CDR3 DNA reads TGCGCCAGCAGCCAAGAAAGGGGACAGGCCACCCGAGGGGAGACCCAGTACTTC.

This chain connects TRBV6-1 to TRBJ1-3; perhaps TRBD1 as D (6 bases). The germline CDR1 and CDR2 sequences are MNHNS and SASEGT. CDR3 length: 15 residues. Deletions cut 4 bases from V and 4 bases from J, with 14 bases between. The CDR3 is CASSGPTGYGNTIYF. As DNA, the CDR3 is TGTGCCAGCAGTGGGCCCACAGGGTACGGAAACACCATATATTTT.

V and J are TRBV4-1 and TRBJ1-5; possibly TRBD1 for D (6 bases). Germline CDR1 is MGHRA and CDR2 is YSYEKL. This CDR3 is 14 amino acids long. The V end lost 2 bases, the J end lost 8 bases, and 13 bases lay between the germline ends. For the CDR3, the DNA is TGCGCCAGCAGCCAAATCCCAGGGGAAGAGCCCCAGCATTTT. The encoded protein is CASSQIPGEEPQHF.

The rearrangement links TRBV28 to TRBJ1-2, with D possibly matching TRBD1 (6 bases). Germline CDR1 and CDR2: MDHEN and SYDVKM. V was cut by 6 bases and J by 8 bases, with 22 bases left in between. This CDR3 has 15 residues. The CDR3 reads CASSTPGTPDMGYTF. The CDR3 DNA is TGTGCCAGCAGCACCCCCGGGACACCAGACATGGGCTACACCTTC.

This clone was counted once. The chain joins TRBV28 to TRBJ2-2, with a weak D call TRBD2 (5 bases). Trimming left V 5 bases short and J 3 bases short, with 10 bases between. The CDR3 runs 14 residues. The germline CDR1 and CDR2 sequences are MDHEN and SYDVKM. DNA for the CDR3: TGTGCCAGCAGTGTCATCGGGGACACCGGGGAGCTGTTTTTT. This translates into CASSVIGDTGELFF.

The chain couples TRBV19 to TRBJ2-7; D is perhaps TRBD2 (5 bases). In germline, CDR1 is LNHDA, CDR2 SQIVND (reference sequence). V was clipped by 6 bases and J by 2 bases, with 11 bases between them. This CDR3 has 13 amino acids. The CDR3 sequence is CASRQTGTYEQYF. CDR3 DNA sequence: TGTGCCAGTAGGCAGACGGGGACCTACGAGCAGTACTTC.

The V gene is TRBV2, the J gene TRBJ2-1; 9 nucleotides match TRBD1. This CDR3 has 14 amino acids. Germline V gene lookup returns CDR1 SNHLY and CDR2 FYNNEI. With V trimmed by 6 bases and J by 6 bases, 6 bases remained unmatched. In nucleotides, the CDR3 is TGTGCCAGCAGGCGCCGGGGACAGGGCAATGAGCAGTTCTTC. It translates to CASRRRGQGNEQFF. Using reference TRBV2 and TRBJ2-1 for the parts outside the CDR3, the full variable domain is EPEVTQTPSHQVTQMGQEVILRCVPISNHLYFYWYRQILGQKVEFLVSFYNNEISEKSEIFDDQFSVERPDGSNFTLKIRSTKLEDSAMYFCASRRRGQGNEQFFGPGTRLTVL.

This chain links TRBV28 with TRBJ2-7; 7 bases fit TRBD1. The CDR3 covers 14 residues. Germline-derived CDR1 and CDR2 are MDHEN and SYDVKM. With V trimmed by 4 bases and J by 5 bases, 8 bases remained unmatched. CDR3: CASSYRGDRNEQYF. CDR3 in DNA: TGTGCCAGCAGTTACAGGGGAGATAGGAACGAGCAGTACTTC.

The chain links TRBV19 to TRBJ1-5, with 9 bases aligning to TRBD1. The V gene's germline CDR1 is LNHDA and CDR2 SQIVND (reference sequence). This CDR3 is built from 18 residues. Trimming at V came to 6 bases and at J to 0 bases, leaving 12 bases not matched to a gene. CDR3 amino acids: CASRPSGQGGSSNQPQHF. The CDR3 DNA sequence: TGTGCCAGTAGACCCTCGGGACAGGGTGGTTCTAGCAATCAGCCCCAGCATTTT.

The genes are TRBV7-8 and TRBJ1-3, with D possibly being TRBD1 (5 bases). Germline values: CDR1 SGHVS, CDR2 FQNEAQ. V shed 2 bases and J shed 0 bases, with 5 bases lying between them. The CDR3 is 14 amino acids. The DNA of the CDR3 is TGTGCCAGCAGCTTAAGGGGCTCTGGAAACACCATATATTTT. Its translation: CASSLRGSGNTIYF.

The CDR3 DNA is TGCGCCAGCAGCTTGGTATCATCCGGGATACCTAACACCGGGGAGCTGTTTTTT. Amino acids: CASSLVSSGIPNTGELFF. V usage is TRBV5-1 and J usage is TRBJ2-2; tentatively, D is TRBD2 (5 bases). The V end was cut by 0 bases, the J end by 2 bases, with 17 bases between. Germline lookup yields CDR1 SGHRS and CDR2 YFSETQ. This CDR3 is 18 amino acids long.

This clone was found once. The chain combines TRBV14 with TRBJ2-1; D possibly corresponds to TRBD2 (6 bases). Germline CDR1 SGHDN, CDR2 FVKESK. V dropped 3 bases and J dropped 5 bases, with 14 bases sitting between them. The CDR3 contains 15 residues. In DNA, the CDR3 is TGTGCCAGCAGCCAGACTAGTCGGAAAGACAATGAGCAGTTCTTC. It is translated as CASSQTSRKDNEQFF.

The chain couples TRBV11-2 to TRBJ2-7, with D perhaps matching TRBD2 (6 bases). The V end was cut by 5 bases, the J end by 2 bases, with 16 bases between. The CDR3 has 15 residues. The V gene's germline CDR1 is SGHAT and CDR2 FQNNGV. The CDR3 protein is CASSTAPGEPYEQYF. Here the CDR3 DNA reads TGTGCCAGCAGCACCGCCCCGGGGGAACCCTACGAGCAGTACTTC.